These T cell receptor beta chains were read from a single sample in a study of long-term antiretroviral therapy in people with HIV. Produced via immunoSEQ multiplex PCR; TCRdb's table is partial and in-frame only. The data show fewer than 30,000 clones, roughly 84% seen once. The specimen comprised unsorted PBMCs, sampled 0.8 years after starting antiretroviral therapy. Every receptor here comes from a woman aged 25 to 39 with HIV. The CDR3 runs from the conserved cysteine through the conserved F or W. The D gene is left open where the match is weak. Not every row has a clone size; where given, it reads once, few, many or a size class.

TRBV6-1,-,TRBJ2-2,-,CASSPKGAGELFF,TGTGCCAGCAGTCCAAAGGGGGCCGGGGAGCTGTTTTTT
TRBV6-5,-,TRBJ1-5,-,CASSLSSGGNQPQHF,TGTGCCAGCAGTCTCAGTAGCGGAGGCAATCAGCCCCAGCATTTT
TRBV10-1,-,TRBJ1-1,-,CASSESRDGVNTEAFF,TGCGCCAGCAGTGAGTCGAGGGATGGGGTGAACACTGAAGCTTTCTTT
TRBV2,-,TRBJ2-3,-,CASSAGSVTDTQYF,TGTGCCAGCAGCGCGGGATCCGTCACAGATACGCAGTATTTT
TRBV5-1,-,TRBJ1-5,-,CASSFGGDGQPQHF,TGCGCCAGCAGCTTTGGTGGGGACGGTCAGCCCCAGCATTTT
TRBV18,-,TRBJ1-5,-,CASSAKGDNSNQPQHF,TGTGCCAGCTCGGCGAAAGGGGATAATAGCAATCAGCCCCAGCATTTT
TRBV7-3,-,TRBJ1-6,TRBD1,CASSSSYRGPRDNSPLHF,TGTGCCAGCAGCTCGTCCTACAGGGGGCCGAGAGACAATTCACCCCTCCACTTT
TRBV7-3,-,TRBJ2-3,-,CASSLIGEQSVDTQYF,TGTGCCAGCAGCTTAATAGGGGAACAGAGTGTAGATACGCAGTATTTT
TRBV30,-,TRBJ2-1,-,CAWSYWRNEQFF,TGTGCCTGGAGTTATTGGAGAAATGAGCAGTTCTTC
TRBV6-5,-,TRBJ2-1,-,CASSSGTVYNEQFF,TGTGCCAGCAGCTCCGGGACGGTATACAATGAGCAGTTCTTC
TRBV4-1,-,TRBJ2-7,TRBD2,CASSQDGAGLARYEQYF,TGCGCCAGCAGCCAAGATGGGGCAGGACTAGCGCGGTACGAGCAGTACTTC
TRBV28,once,TRBJ2-5,TRBD2,CASGLAGVFQETQYF,TGTGCCAGCGGGCTAGCGGGGGTCTTCCAAGAGACCCAGTACTTC
TRBV11-2,-,TRBJ1-4,TRBD1,CASSPGTGVANEKLFF,TGTGCCAGCAGCCCCGGGACAGGGGTTGCTAATGAAAAACTGTTTTTT
TRBV19,once,TRBJ1-3,-,CATLHPNSGNTIYF,TGTGCCACCCTACACCCGAACTCTGGAAACACCATATATTTT
TRBV5-1,-,TRBJ1-4,TRBD1,CASRQGAANEKLFF,TGCGCCAGCAGACAGGGGGCAGCTAATGAAAAACTGTTTTTT
TRBV18,-,TRBJ1-2,-,CASSQSSDWAIGYTF,TGTGCCAGCTCACAATCCTCGGACTGGGCTATTGGCTACACCTTC
TRBV13,-,TRBJ2-6,-,CASYRVGSVLTF,TGTGCCAGCTATAGGGTAGGGTCCGTCCTGACTTTC
TRBV19,-,TRBJ1-1,-,CASSGRTARPGEAFF,TGTGCCAGTAGTGGGAGGACAGCAAGACCAGGTGAAGCTTTCTTT
TRBV11-1,-,TRBJ2-1,-,CASRRDRNNEQFF,TGTGCCAGCAGACGAGACCGAAACAATGAGCAGTTCTTC
TRBV4-2,once,TRBJ1-1,-,CASSLNYDLGNTEAFF,TGTGCCAGCAGCCTCAACTACGATCTGGGGAACACTGAAGCTTTCTTT
TRBV4-1,few,TRBJ2-7,-,CASSLRDGVAYEQYF,TGCGCCAGCAGCCTAAGGGACGGAGTTGCCTACGAGCAGTACTTC
TRBV27,-,TRBJ1-1,TRBD1,CASSPWDRVDTEAFF,TGTGCCAGCAGTCCCTGGGACAGGGTCGACACTGAAGCTTTCTTT
TRBV9,-,TRBJ1-2,-,CASSARYGYTF,TGTGCCAGCAGCGCTCGATATGGCTACACCTTC
TRBV5-1,-,TRBJ2-3,TRBD1,CASSLGPARGTGVADTQYF,TGCGCCAGCAGCTTGGGCCCGGCTCGCGGGACAGGGGTCGCAGATACGCAGTATTTT
TRBV5-8,-,TRBJ1-2,-,CASSPGPASYGYTF,TGTGCCAGCAGCCCCGGACCCGCCTCTTATGGCTACACCTTC
TRBV28,-,TRBJ1-5,-,CASSLGPLLGNQPQHF,TGTGCCAGCAGCCTCGGACCGCTACTTGGCAATCAGCCCCAGCATTTT
TRBV15,-,TRBJ1-2,-,CATSRETEYNYGYTF,TGTGCCACCAGCAGAGAGACAGAGTATAACTATGGCTACACCTTC
TRBV6-1,-,TRBJ1-2,-,CASSEGRDYGYTF,TGTGCCAGCAGTGAAGGCAGGGACTATGGCTACACCTTC
TRBV18,-,TRBJ2-2,-,CASSQTTMGGRNTGELFF,TGTGCCAGCTCACAAACCACGATGGGGGGCCGCAACACCGGGGAGCTGTTTTTT
TRBV5-1,-,TRBJ2-1,TRBD2,CASSLVIGGGAYNEQFF,TGCGCCAGCAGCTTGGTTATTGGCGGGGGGGCCTACAATGAGCAGTTCTTC
TRBV27,-,TRBJ2-1,-,CASTTRRDRQISYNEQFF,TGTGCCAGCACGACCCGGCGGGACAGACAAATCTCCTACAATGAGCAGTTCTTC
TRBV7-8,-,TRBJ2-3,TRBD1,CASSFTGQGTQYF,TGTGCCAGCAGCTTTACGGGACAGGGAACGCAGTATTTT
TRBV30,-,TRBJ2-7,-,CAWKARVYEQYF,TGTGCCTGGAAGGCCCGAGTTTACGAGCAGTACTTC
TRBV19,once,TRBJ1-1,-,CASSGLRGYAKMNTEAFF,TGTGCCAGTAGTGGACTTCGGGGGTATGCCAAAATGAACACTGAAGCTTTCTTT
TRBV25-1,-,TRBJ1-1,-,CASTTSGRMNTEAFF,TGTGCCAGTACCACTTCAGGGAGGATGAACACTGAAGCTTTCTTT
TRBV9,-,TRBJ2-1,-,CASSVDPKGGGSYNEQFF,TGTGCCAGCAGCGTAGATCCCAAAGGGGGGGGGTCCTACAATGAGCAGTTCTTC
TRBV28,-,TRBJ1-2,-,CASGPDYGYTF,TGTGCCAGCGGCCCCGACTATGGCTACACCTTC
TRBV11-2,-,TRBJ1-2,TRBD1,CASSLDNRGYNYGYTF,TGTGCCAGCAGCTTAGATAACAGGGGTTATAACTATGGCTACACCTTC
TRBV5-1,-,TRBJ2-1,TRBD1,CASSPKTGGNNNEQFF,TGCGCCAGCAGCCCAAAAACAGGGGGCAACAACAATGAGCAGTTCTTC
TRBV5-4,-,TRBJ2-1,-,CASSLKLAGPDEQFF,TGTGCCAGCAGCTTGAAGCTCGCAGGGCCAGATGAGCAGTTCTTC
TRBV2,-,TRBJ1-2,-,CASSEVETSNYGYTF,TGTGCCAGCAGTGAAGTCGAGACGTCTAACTATGGCTACACCTTC
TRBV6-1,-,TRBJ1-1,-,CASSDYNTEAFF,TGTGCCAGCAGTGACTATAACACTGAAGCTTTCTTT
TRBV5-8,-,TRBJ1-5,-,CASSLWGRGSNQPQHF,TGTGCCAGCAGCTTGTGGGGTAGGGGGAGCAATCAGCCCCAGCATTTT
TRBV5-1,-,TRBJ2-2,-,CASSLESLRGGTGELFF,TGCGCCAGCAGCTTGGAAAGTCTTCGTGGCGGCACCGGGGAGCTGTTTTTT
TRBV11-2,-,TRBJ1-6,-,CASSLDPGTINSPLHF,TGTGCCAGCAGCTTAGATCCCGGGACCATTAATTCACCCCTCCACTTT
TRBV6-1,-,TRBJ2-1,TRBD2,CASSLRGDRNEQFF,TGTGCCAGCAGTTTGCGGGGGGACCGTAATGAGCAGTTCTTC
TRBV18,-,TRBJ1-5,-,CASSPTLGVLKPQHF,TGTGCCAGCTCACCAACCCTAGGGGTTTTGAAGCCCCAGCATTTT
TRBV5-6,-,TRBJ1-1,-,CASSLLAGSTEAFF,TGTGCCAGCAGCTTGTTGGCAGGGAGCACTGAAGCTTTCTTT
TRBV29-1,-,TRBJ1-4,-,CSVPNLGAGTEKLFF,TGCAGCGTCCCCAATCTTGGGGCAGGGACTGAAAAACTGTTTTTT
TRBV27,few,TRBJ2-1,TRBD2,CASSPLGLADYNEQFF,TGTGCCAGCAGTCCGTTGGGACTAGCGGACTACAATGAGCAGTTCTTC
TRBV29-1,once,TRBJ2-1,-,CSVVWFSYNEQFF,TGCAGCGTTGTGTGGTTCTCCTACAATGAGCAGTTCTTC
TRBV2,-,TRBJ1-4,-,CASSEGRSATNEKLFF,TGTGCCAGCAGTGAAGGCAGGAGCGCAACTAATGAAAAACTGTTTTTT
TRBV5-1,-,TRBJ1-2,TRBD1,CASSMPGTGDGYTF,TGCGCCAGCAGCATGCCCGGGACAGGCGATGGCTACACCTTC
TRBV5-1,once,TRBJ2-7,-,CASSEGRNHPYEQYF,TGCGCCAGCAGTGAGGGGAGAAATCATCCCTACGAGCAGTACTTC
TRBV9,-,TRBJ1-1,TRBD1,CASSADRGAEAFF,TGTGCCAGCAGCGCGGACAGGGGGGCTGAAGCTTTCTTT
TRBV5-1,-,TRBJ2-5,-,CASSLWGSQETQYF,TGCGCCAGCAGCTTGTGGGGTAGCCAAGAGACCCAGTACTTC
TRBV29-1,-,TRBJ2-5,-,CSFTRWGQETQYF,TGCAGCTTTACAAGGTGGGGTCAAGAGACCCAGTACTTC
TRBV7-9,few,TRBJ1-2,-,CASSPRDNYGYTF,TGTGCCAGCAGCCCTAGAGATAACTATGGCTACACCTTC
TRBV6-1,-,TRBJ1-3,-,CASSESGSALGGNTIYF,TGTGCCAGCAGTGAAAGTGGGAGCGCCCTAGGAGGAAACACCATATATTTT
TRBV6-5,-,TRBJ2-5,TRBD1,CASSQGQVQETQYF,TGTGCCAGCAGCCAGGGACAGGTACAAGAGACCCAGTACTTC